This entry lists 14 T cell receptor beta chains sequenced from one sample in a study of patients and donors after allogeneic stem cell transplantation. TCRdb reprocessed the RT-PCR reads via MiXCR and lists one record per CDR3 protein. The table shows 410,000 or so distinct CDR3 sequences, with more than 15% occurring only once. Sequenced input: blood, either unsorted or a sorted T cell fraction (not recorded which). These receptors all come from a human donor who was either an allogeneic HSCT recipient or a stem cell or donor lymphocyte infusion donor (not recorded which). It is not recorded whose cells these are; they may come from a transplant donor.

This clonotype was counted only a few times. The chain joins TRBV21-1 to TRBJ2-2. TRBV21-1 corresponds to a pseudogene. The CDR3 is made up of 13 amino acids. The CDR3 nucleotides are TGTGCCAGCAGCAAAACGAACACCGGGGAGCTGTTTTTT. Translated, it gives CASSKTNTGELFF.

This clonotype was picked up many times. The chain is built from TRBV20-1 and TRBJ2-3; no reliable D call. Deletions cut 1 base from V and 0 bases from J, with 11 bases between. The CDR3 extends over 15 amino acids. Germline assignment: CDR1 DFQATT and CDR2 SNEGSKA (reference sequence). CDR3 in amino acids: CSARVGFASTDTQYF. In DNA, the CDR3 is TGCAGTGCTAGAGTCGGGTTCGCTAGCACAGATACGCAGTATTTT.

This chain joins TRBV6-5 and TRBJ2-3; no clear D gene. The CDR3 length is 14 residues. Trimming removed 1 base from V and 5 bases from J, with 10 bases in between. Germline V gene sequence: CDR1 MNHEY, CDR2 SVGAGI. The CDR3 nucleotides are TGTGCCAGCAGTTACTATCATCAGTTAGATACGCAGTATTTT. It yields the protein CASSYYHQLDTQYF.

In its sample, this clonotype was seen a few times. V usage is TRBV4-3 and J usage is TRBJ2-2; no clear D gene. Germline CDR1 and CDR2: LGHNA and YSLEER. The CDR3 length is 15 residues. The V end lost 4 bases, the J end lost 5 bases, and 14 bases lay between the germline ends. The CDR3 DNA sequence: TGCGCCAGCAGCCTACGGGCCAGACAAACCGGGGAGCTGTTTTTT. As protein: CASSLRARQTGELFF.

There are many counts of this clonotype. The chain has TRBV12-3 or TRBV12-4 and TRBJ1-2; TRBD1 matches at 10 bases. Trimming took 5 bases from V and 7 from J; bases not matched to a gene: 7. The CDR3 spans 14 residues. The CDR3 here is CASSLGRDRGGYTF. In DNA, the CDR3 is TGTGCCAGCAGTCTCGGCCGGGACAGGGGTGGCTACACCTTC.

This clonotype has more than one count but fewer than ten. J is TRBJ2-1 and V is TRBV4-2, with 10 positions matching TRBD2. The CDR3 consists of 17 residues. The V gene end was trimmed by 3 bases and the J gene end by 8 bases; junction bases not matched to a gene: 13. Germline-derived CDR1 and CDR2 are LGHNA and YNFKEQ. CDR3 bases: TGTGCCAGCAGCCAGGAGGGGAATAGCGGGGGGCGACATGAGCAGTTCTTC. Its protein product is CASSQEGNSGGRHEQFF.

This chain connects TRBV6-1 to TRBJ2-6; TRBD1 matches 7 bases. Germline V gives CDR1 MNHNS, CDR2 SASEGT. The CDR3 loop spans 17 amino acids. V lost 6 bases to trimming and J lost 4 bases; unmatched junction nucleotides: 12. The CDR3 DNA sequence: TGTGCCAGCAGCCTGACAGGGACCTGGGGGGGGGCCAACGTCCTGACTTTC. This gives the protein CASSLTGTWGGANVLTF.

The chain joins TRBV4-2 to TRBJ2-5; no reliable D call. Germline-derived CDR1 and CDR2 are LGHNA and YNFKEQ. With 0 bases removed from V and 2 bases from J, the gap between germline ends came to 10 bases. CDR3 length: 15 amino acids. CDR3 nucleotide sequence: TGTGCCAGCAGCCAAGAGATTTGGCCGCAAGAGACCCAGTACTTC. Protein sequence: CASSQEIWPQETQYF.

The table lists this clonotype with a few counts. The V and J genes are TRBV12-3 or TRBV12-4 and TRBJ1-5; TRBD1 agrees at 10 bases. The V gene end was trimmed by 1 base and the J gene end by 7 bases; junction bases not matched to a gene: 4. The CDR3 spans 15 residues. CDR3 sequence reads: CASSLGQGAWQPQHF. DNA for the CDR3: TGTGCCAGCAGTTTAGGACAGGGGGCCTGGCAGCCCCAGCATTTT.

This clonotype was seen only once. The chain has TRBV6-2 or TRBV6-3 and TRBJ2-7, with D possibly matching TRBD1 (5 bases). Trimming stripped 7 bases from V and 3 bases from J, with 7 bases between. The CDR3 has 11 residues. The germline gives CDR1 MNHEY, CDR2 SVGEGT. CDR3 DNA sequence: TGTGCCAGCACCACAGGCTACGAGCAGTACTTC. As protein: CASTTGYEQYF.

The table lists this clonotype with a few counts. CDR3 DNA sequence: TGTGCCAGCAGCCCAAGAACAGGGTCACCCTACGAGCAGTACTTC. Its translation: CASSPRTGSPYEQYF. The V call is TRBV7-9, the J call TRBJ2-7; D might be TRBD1 (6 bases). V lost 5 bases, J lost 2 bases, and 16 bases lay in between. Per the germline V gene, CDR1 is SEHNR and CDR2 is FQNEAQ (reference sequence). The CDR3 totals 15 residues.

This clonotype came up a few times. CDR3: CASSPPMRGQGKAFF. The DNA of the CDR3 is TGTGCCAGCTCACCACCGATGAGGGGACAGGGCAAAGCTTTCTTT. The chain has TRBV18 and TRBJ1-1; 9 bases are a match to TRBD1. This CDR3 has 15 residues. The trim removed 0 bases at V and 9 bases at J, leaving 8 bases unmatched. Germline V gene sequence: CDR1 KGHSH, CDR2 LQKENI. The full variable domain, with the rest looked up from reference TRBV18 and TRBJ1-1, is NAGVMQNPRHLVRRRGQEARLRCSPMKGHSHVYWYRQLPEEGLKFMVYLQKENIIDESGMPKERFSAEFPKEGPSILRIQQVVRGDSAAYFCASSPPMRGQGKAFFGQGTRLTVV.

This clonotype has a count of ten or more. The rearrangement joins TRBV4-3 to TRBJ1-1; D possibly corresponds to TRBD1 (5 bases). CDR1 and CDR2 (germline): LGHNA, YSLEER. Trimming took 0 bases from V and 11 from J, leaving 10 bases between them. The CDR3 is 12 amino acids. The CDR3 region is CASSQDGARAFF. The CDR3 coding sequence is TGCGCCAGCAGCCAAGATGGGGCGAGGGCTTTCTTT.

This clonotype was seen a few times. This chain connects TRBV9 to TRBJ1-1; D gene unclear. The CDR3 spans 15 residues. The V end lost 4 bases, the J end lost 4 bases, and 17 bases lay between the germline ends. Germline loops: CDR1 SGDLS, CDR2 YYNGEE. The CDR3 reads CASSPQWASGTEAFF. CDR3 nucleotide sequence: TGTGCCAGCAGCCCCCAATGGGCCAGCGGCACTGAAGCTTTCTTT.